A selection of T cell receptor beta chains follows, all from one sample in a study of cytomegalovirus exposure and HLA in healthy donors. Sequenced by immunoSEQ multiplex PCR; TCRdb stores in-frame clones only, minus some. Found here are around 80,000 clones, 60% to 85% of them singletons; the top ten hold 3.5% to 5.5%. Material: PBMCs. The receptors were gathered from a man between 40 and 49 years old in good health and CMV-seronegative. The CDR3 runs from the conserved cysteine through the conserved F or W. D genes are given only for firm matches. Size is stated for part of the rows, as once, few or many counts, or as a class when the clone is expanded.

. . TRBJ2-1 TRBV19 CASSSSMGGPYNEQFF TGTGCCAGTAGTTCCTCGATGGGAGGACCATACAATGAGCAGTTCTTC
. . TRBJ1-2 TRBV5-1 CASSLAEYGYTF TGCGCCAGCAGCTTGGCCGAGTATGGCTACACCTTC
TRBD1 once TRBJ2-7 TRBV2 CASSAGTAHSYEQYF TGTGCCAGCAGTGCCGGGACAGCGCACTCCTACGAGCAGTACTTC
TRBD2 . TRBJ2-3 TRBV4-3 CASSQEWASGTHTTDTQYF TGCGCCAGCAGCCAAGAGTGGGCTAGCGGGACCCATACGACAGATACGCAGTATTTT
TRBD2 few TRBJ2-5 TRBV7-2 CASSPERGLALETQYF TGTGCCAGCAGCCCCGAGAGGGGACTAGCATTGGAGACCCAGTACTTC
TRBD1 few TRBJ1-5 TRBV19 CASSPPGQGSGSNQPQHF TGTGCCAGTAGTCCGCCGGGACAGGGGTCCGGGAGCAATCAGCCCCAGCATTTT
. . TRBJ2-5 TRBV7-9 CASSFPGLQETQYF TGTGCCAGCAGCTTCCCGGGACTCCAAGAGACCCAGTACTTC
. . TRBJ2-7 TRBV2 CASREVPRGNYEQYF TGTGCCAGCAGGGAAGTACCTAGGGGGAACTACGAGCAGTACTTC
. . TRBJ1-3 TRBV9 CASSVGNRETGNTIYF TGTGCCAGCAGCGTAGGAAACAGGGAAACTGGAAACACCATATATTTT
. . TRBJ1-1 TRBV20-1 CSASSGTNPFF TGCAGTGCTAGTTCCGGGACAAACCCTTTCTTT
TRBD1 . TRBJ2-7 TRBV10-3 CAISESKDRAYEQYF TGTGCCATCAGTGAGTCGAAGGACAGGGCCTACGAGCAGTACTTC
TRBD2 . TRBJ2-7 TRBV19 CASSPPLVAGGREQYF TGTGCCAGTAGTCCTCCGTTGGTAGCGGGAGGTCGTGAGCAGTACTTC
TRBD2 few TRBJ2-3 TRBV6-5 CASRGTISTDTQYF TGTGCCAGCAGGGGGACTATTAGCACAGATACGCAGTATTTT
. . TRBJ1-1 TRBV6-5 CASSKRGIINTEAFF TGTGCCAGCAGTAAAAGGGGAATAATAAACACTGAAGCTTTCTTT
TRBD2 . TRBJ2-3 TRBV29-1 CSAGLAGTTDTQYF TGCAGCGCTGGACTAGCGGGAACCACAGATACGCAGTATTTT
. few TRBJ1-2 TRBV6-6 CASSSVAGENYGYTF TGTGCCAGCAGTTCCGTGGCAGGGGAAAACTATGGCTACACCTTC
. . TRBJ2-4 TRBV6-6 CASSSGLNVGQNIQYF TGTGCCAGCAGTTCGGGACTGAATGTGGGCCAAAACATTCAGTACTTC
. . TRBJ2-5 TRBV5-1 CASSRSPGTPTPQETQYF TGCGCCAGCAGCCGTAGCCCCGGGACACCAACCCCCCAAGAGACCCAGTACTTC
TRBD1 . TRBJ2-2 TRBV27 CASRRRTGNTGELFF TGTGCCAGCAGACGACGGACAGGGAACACCGGGGAGCTGTTTTTT
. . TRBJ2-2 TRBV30 CAWAPGDSGELFF TGTGCCTGGGCACCCGGGGATTCTGGGGAGCTGTTTTTT
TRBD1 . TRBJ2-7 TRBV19 CASSSGLGTGRGSTYEQYF TGTGCCAGTAGCTCTGGGCTCGGGACAGGAAGGGGTTCCACCTACGAGCAGTACTTC
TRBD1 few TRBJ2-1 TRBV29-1 CSVETGFTYNEQFF TGCAGCGTTGAGACAGGGTTTACCTACAATGAGCAGTTCTTC
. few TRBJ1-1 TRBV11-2 CASSLSIVHTEAFF TGTGCCAGCAGCTTAAGCATAGTACACACTGAAGCTTTCTTT
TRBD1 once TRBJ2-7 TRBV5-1 CASKTGSSYEQYF TGCGCCAGCAAGACAGGGAGCTCCTACGAGCAGTACTTC
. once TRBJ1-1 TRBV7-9 CASSLDQWNTEAFF TGTGCCAGCAGCTTAGATCAGTGGAACACTGAAGCTTTCTTT
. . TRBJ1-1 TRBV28 CASRRGGGSEAFF TGTGCCAGCAGAAGAGGGGGGGGATCTGAAGCTTTCTTT
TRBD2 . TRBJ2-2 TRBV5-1 CASSHPSGSGTGELFF TGCGCCAGCAGCCATCCTAGCGGGAGTGGTACCGGGGAGCTGTTTTTT
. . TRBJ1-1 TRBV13 CASSLGPSVGGNTEAFF TGTGCCAGCAGCTTAGGCCCCTCTGTCGGGGGTAACACTGAAGCTTTCTTT
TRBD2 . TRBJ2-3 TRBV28 CASSSGLPLLLPSTDTQYF TGTGCCAGCAGTTCGGGACTACCACTGTTACTTCCGAGCACAGATACGCAGTATTTT
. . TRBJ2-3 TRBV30 CAWSPTSDTQYF TGTGCCTGGAGTCCAACATCGGATACGCAGTATTTT
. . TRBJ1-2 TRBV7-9 CASSLARGLDTF TGTGCCAGCAGCTTAGCGAGGGGGTTAGACACCTTC
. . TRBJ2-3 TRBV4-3 CASSQVRAGQIGKHTDTQYF TGCGCCAGCAGCCAAGTTCGCGCGGGGCAAATAGGAAAGCACACAGATACGCAGTATTTT
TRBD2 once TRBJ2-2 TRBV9 CASSRTSGVTGELFF TGTGCCAGCAGCCGGACTAGCGGTGTCACCGGGGAGCTGTTTTTT
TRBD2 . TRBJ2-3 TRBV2 CASGLAGDTQYF TGTGCCAGCGGGCTAGCGGGAGACACGCAGTATTTT
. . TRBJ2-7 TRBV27 CASSGGIEQYF TGTGCCAGCAGTGGCGGTATCGAGCAGTACTTC
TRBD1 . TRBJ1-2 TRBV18 CASSPATGVGYTF TGTGCCAGCTCACCGGCGACAGGGGTCGGCTACACCTTC
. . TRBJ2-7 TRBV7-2 CASSLARDRNSYEQYF TGTGCCAGCAGCTTAGCGCGGGACAGAAACTCCTACGAGCAGTACTTC
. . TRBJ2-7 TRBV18 CASSPLGGLYEQYF TGTGCCAGCTCACCACTGGGGGGGCTCTACGAGCAGTACTTC
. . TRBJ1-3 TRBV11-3 CASSSDGTGNTIYF TGTGCCAGCAGCTCTGACGGGACTGGAAACACCATATATTTT
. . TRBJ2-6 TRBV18 CASSPPRGWDSGANVLTF TGTGCCAGCTCACCACCGAGGGGGTGGGACTCTGGGGCCAACGTCCTGACTTTC
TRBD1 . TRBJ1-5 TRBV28 CASSYRGLSQHF TGTGCCAGCAGTTACAGGGGTCTGTCCCAGCATTTT
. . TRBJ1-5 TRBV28 CANGLATNSNQPQHF TGTGCCAACGGACTTGCGACGAATAGCAATCAGCCCCAGCATTTT
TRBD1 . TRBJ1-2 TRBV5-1 CASSLEGADGGYTF TGCGCCAGCAGCTTGGAGGGGGCCGATGGAGGCTACACCTTC
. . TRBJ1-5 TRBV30 CAWSGSGGQPQHF TGTGCCTGGAGTGGGTCGGGGGGTCAGCCCCAGCATTTT
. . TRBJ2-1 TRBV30 CAWTSLNEQFF TGTGCCTGGACGTCACTTAATGAGCAGTTCTTC
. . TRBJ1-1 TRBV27 CASSLSRGGDTEAFF TGTGCCAGCAGTTTATCGAGAGGGGGTGACACTGAAGCTTTCTTT
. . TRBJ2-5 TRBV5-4 CASSLLGGLEETQYF TGTGCCAGCAGCCTCTTAGGAGGGCTTGAAGAGACCCAGTACTTC
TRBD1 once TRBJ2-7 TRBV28 CASPPGQGDRSDEQYF TGTGCCAGCCCGCCGGGACAGGGGGACCGGTCGGACGAGCAGTACTTC
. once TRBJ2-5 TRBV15 CATSRDGVGGRYF TGTGCCACCAGCAGAGACGGGGTAGGCGGACGGTACTTC
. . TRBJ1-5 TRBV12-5 CASVGNPRDTYSNQPQHF TGTGCTAGTGTGGGGAACCCCCGGGACACTTATAGCAATCAGCCCCAGCATTTT
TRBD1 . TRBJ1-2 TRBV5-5 CASSYLDRPNYGYTF TGTGCCAGCAGCTACCTGGACAGGCCTAACTATGGCTACACCTTC
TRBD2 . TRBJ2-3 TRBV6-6 CASEYREGTDTQYF TGTGCCAGCGAGTACCGGGAGGGAACAGATACGCAGTATTTT
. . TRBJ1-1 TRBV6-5 CASSSLVNTEAFF TGTGCCAGCAGTTCACTGGTTAACACTGAAGCTTTCTTT
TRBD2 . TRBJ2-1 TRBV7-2 CASSLAPGEGGGLADNEQFF TGTGCCAGCAGCTTAGCGCCGGGGGAGGGTGGGGGACTAGCGGACAATGAGCAGTTCTTC
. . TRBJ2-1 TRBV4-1 CASSPEVLAGNNEQFF TGCGCCAGCAGCCCAGAGGTGCTAGCTGGTAACAATGAGCAGTTCTTC
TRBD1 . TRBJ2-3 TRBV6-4 CASSDSGQGADTQYF TGTGCCAGCAGTGACTCGGGACAGGGGGCAGATACGCAGTATTTT
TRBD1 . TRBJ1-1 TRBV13 CASSVDGTAMNTEAFF TGTGCCAGCAGCGTCGACGGGACAGCCATGAACACTGAAGCTTTCTTT
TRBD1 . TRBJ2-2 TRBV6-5 CASSYSPTGANGELFF TGTGCCAGCAGTTACTCGCCTACAGGGGCGAACGGGGAGCTGTTTTTT
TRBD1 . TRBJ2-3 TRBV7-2 CASSSGTGVYVGADTQYF TGTGCCAGCAGTTCCGGGACAGGGGTCTACGTAGGTGCAGATACGCAGTATTTT